This is a list of T cell receptor beta chains from one sample in a study of blood T cell repertoires in COVID-19. Produced via immunoSEQ multiplex PCR; TCRdb's table is partial and in-frame only. The sample yields about 220,000 clones, about four fifths seen once. The sample comprised peripheral blood. The receptors here all came from a woman of 80 years or more with acute or convalescent COVID-19. Each CDR3 is given with its conserved first and last residue. Fields, in order: J gene, D gene, V gene, clone size, CDR3 protein, CDR3 DNA. A D gene is named only where the DNA matches it firmly. Some rows mark clone size as missing; the rest say once, few, many or name a class of expanded clone.

TRBJ1-2,-,TRBV6-2/TRBV6-3,-,CASSQPTGNVYGYTF,TGTGCCAGCAGTCAGCCCACAGGGAATGTTTATGGCTACACCTTC
TRBJ2-1,-,TRBV5-1,few,CASSYNLGGEAYNEQFF,TGCGCCAGCAGCTATAACCTCGGGGGAGAGGCCTACAATGAGCAGTTCTTC
TRBJ2-1,TRBD1,TRBV11-3,once,CASSAKTGTGFYNEQFF,TGTGCCAGCAGCGCCAAGACCGGGACAGGGTTCTACAATGAGCAGTTCTTC
TRBJ1-2,TRBD1,TRBV23-1,-,CASSQVSGQGAYGYTF,TGCGCCAGCAGTCAAGTCTCGGGACAGGGGGCCTATGGCTACACCTTC
TRBJ1-2,-,TRBV12-2,-,CASRLAVRGRSGYTF,TGTGCAAGTCGCTTAGCCGTTCGGGGTAGGAGCGGCTACACCTTC
TRBJ1-3,TRBD1,TRBV6-1,-,CASSDTGAGNTIYF,TGTGCCAGCAGTGATACAGGGGCTGGAAACACCATATATTTT
TRBJ1-2,TRBD1,TRBV2,-,CASSLTGTGVNGYTF,TGTGCCAGCTCGTTAACCGGGACAGGGGTGAATGGCTACACCTTC
TRBJ2-5,-,TRBV10-3,few,CAISPSTAGPQETQYF,TGTGCCATCTCACCAAGTACGGCGGGGCCCCAAGAGACCCAGTACTTC
TRBJ2-2,-,TRBV25-1,-,CASRGMGRGNTGELFF,TGTGCCAGCAGGGGAATGGGCAGGGGGAACACCGGGGAGCTGTTTTTT
TRBJ1-5,-,TRBV7-8,-,CASSSGDYSNQPQHF,TGTGCCAGCAGCTCCGGGGATTATAGCAATCAGCCCCAGCATTTT
TRBJ1-5,TRBD1,TRBV18,-,CASSPQQGADQPQHF,TGTGCCAGCTCACCACAACAGGGGGCCGATCAGCCCCAGCATTTT
TRBJ1-1,-,TRBV27,-,CASSLSRDTEAFF,TGTGCCAGCAGTTTATCACGGGACACTGAAGCTTTCTTT
TRBJ1-6,-,TRBV5-6,-,CASSREWQHNSPLHF,TGTGCCAGCAGCCGGGAGTGGCAGCATAATTCACCCCTCCACTTT
TRBJ2-3,-,TRBV7-3,-,CASSFNGRSTDTQYF,TGTGCCAGCAGCTTTAATGGCCGTAGCACAGATACGCAGTATTTT
TRBJ1-5,-,TRBV29-1,-,CSVGSVNQPQHF,TGCAGCGTTGGTTCGGTAAATCAGCCCCAGCATTTT
TRBJ1-6,-,TRBV6-6,-,CAGDNGSGSPLHF,TGTGCCGGTGACAATGGGTCTGGGTCACCCCTCCACTTT
TRBJ2-7,TRBD1,TRBV9,-,CASSPGQGLHEQYF,TGTGCCAGCAGCCCGGGACAGGGTCTCCACGAGCAGTACTTC
TRBJ2-5,TRBD2,TRBV10-1,-,CASSEGESPGLAGHLYQETQYF,TGCGCCAGCAGTGAGGGCGAATCACCGGGACTAGCGGGACATCTTTACCAAGAGACCCAGTACTTC
TRBJ1-2,-,TRBV6-1,-,CASSEIGSYTF,TGTGCCAGCAGTGAAATCGGTAGCTACACCTTC
TRBJ1-4,-,TRBV7-9,-,CASSRDSLNEKLFF,TGTGCCAGCAGCCGCGACAGTCTTAATGAAAAACTGTTTTTT
TRBJ2-1,TRBD1,TRBV5-1,-,CASSPGTGGNREQFF,TGCGCCAGCAGCCCCGGGACAGGGGGAAACCGTGAGCAGTTCTTC
TRBJ2-7,TRBD1,TRBV2,once,CASSKVGTGFKQYF,TGTGCCAGCAGTAAAGTAGGGACAGGGTTTAAACAGTACTTC
TRBJ1-2,-,TRBV15,-,CATSPHRDNYGYTF,TGTGCCACCAGTCCTCACAGGGACAACTATGGCTACACCTTC
TRBJ1-2,-,TRBV7-9,-,CASSLPSLGTSGGYTF,TGTGCCAGCAGCTTACCTTCCCTAGGGACATCTGGGGGCTACACCTTC
TRBJ2-1,TRBD1,TRBV20-1,-,CSASGTGWDEQFF,TGCAGTGCTAGTGGGACAGGGTGGGATGAGCAGTTCTTC
TRBJ1-4,-,TRBV3-1/TRBV3-2,once,CASSQSGMTDEKLFF,TGTGCCAGCAGCCAATCGGGGATGACGGATGAAAAACTGTTTTTT
TRBJ2-7,-,TRBV11-2,-,CASSLRRSSYEQYF,TGTGCCAGCAGCCTCCGACGGAGCTCCTACGAGCAGTACTTC
TRBJ1-5,TRBD1,TRBV4-1,-,CASSHGWTGNQPQHF,TGCGCCAGCAGCCATGGTTGGACAGGGAATCAGCCCCAGCATTTT
TRBJ1-2,TRBD1,TRBV7-3,-,CASSSTGEKYGYTF,TGTGCCAGCAGCTCTACAGGGGAGAAGTATGGCTACACCTTC
TRBJ1-2,-,TRBV5-4,-,CASSLDGGGNTF,TGTGCCAGCAGCTTGGATGGGGGAGGGAACACCTTC
TRBJ1-2,-,TRBV4-1,-,CASSRSDSPTYGYTF,TGCGCCAGCAGCCGCTCGGACAGTCCTACCTATGGCTACACCTTC
TRBJ1-1,TRBD1,TRBV7-9,-,CASSQRQGNTEAFF,TGTGCCAGCAGCCAAAGACAGGGAAACACTGAAGCTTTCTTT
TRBJ1-2,-,TRBV6-6,once,CASSYAGADGYTF,TGTGCCAGCAGTTACGCGGGGGCAGATGGCTACACCTTC
TRBJ1-5,TRBD1,TRBV7-9,once,CASSYQIQGSQHF,TGTGCCAGCAGCTACCAAATACAGGGGTCCCAGCATTTT